Presented here are 11 T cell receptor beta chains from one specimen sequenced in a study of graft-versus-host responses after intestinal transplantation. Sequencing used immunoSEQ multiplex PCR; TCRdb keeps in-frame clones, though not all of them. This sample yields 80,000 to 100,000 clones, of which roughly 90% are seen a single time; over 0.1% belongs to the top ten. Antigens of these TCRs are unknown. Sample: unstimulated CD4+ T cells sorted from spleen or lymph node cells, taken before intestinal transplant. These TCRs come from a human donor who received an intestinal transplant.

The rearrangement joins TRBV7-3 to TRBJ2-3; tentative D call: TRBD2 (5 bases). Germline CDR1 SGHTA, CDR2 FQGTGA. The CDR3 sequence is 14 residues long. Trimming cost V 1 base and J 6 bases, with 11 bases left between them. Here the CDR3 reads CASSLRGELDTQYF. The CDR3, as DNA: TGTGCCAGCAGCTTAAGGGGAGAATTGGATACGCAGTATTTT. Complete variable domain (other parts from reference TRBV7-3 and TRBJ2-3): GAGVSQTPSNKVTEKGKYVELRCDPISGHTALYWYRQSLGQGPEFLIYFQGTGAADDSGLPNDRFFAVRPEGSVSTLKIQRTERGDSAVYLCASSLRGELDTQYFGPGTRLTVL.

The J gene is TRBJ1-2, the V gene TRBV6-1; 7 bases are a match to TRBD1. In germline, CDR1 is MNHNS, CDR2 SASEGT. The CDR3 totals 13 residues. Losses at the gene ends were 6 bases for V and 3 bases for J; bases not matched to a gene: 4. The CDR3: CASSRDRDYGYTF. The CDR3 bases are TGTGCCAGCAGCCGAGACAGGGACTATGGCTACACCTTC.

This clone has just one count. The J gene is TRBJ2-7, the V gene TRBV4-1, with 10 positions matching TRBD1. Unmatched junction bases numbered 6, after V lost 4 bases and J lost 3 bases. Looked up from germline, CDR1 is MGHRA and CDR2 is YSYEKL. The CDR3 consists of 15 residues. DNA of the CDR3: TGCGCCAGCAGCCCAGCGCGGACAGGGGGCTACGAGCAGTACTTC. This codes for CASSPARTGGYEQYF.

This chain links TRBV2 with TRBJ2-2; D unresolved. CDR1 SNHLY and CDR2 FYNNEI come from the germline V gene. This CDR3 spans 15 amino acids. V was shortened by 3 bases and J by 5 bases, with 13 bases between the two germline ends. The CDR3, as DNA: TGTGCCAGCAGTGACCCCGTGGCCTGGACCGGGGAGCTGTTTTTT. It encodes CASSDPVAWTGELFF.

This clone was seen a few times. Other DNA sequences in the same sample also yield this CDR3. This chain links TRBV5-6 with TRBJ1-2; no firm D call. Germline V gene sequence: CDR1 SGHDT, CDR2 YYEEEE. The CDR3 loop spans 12 amino acids. With 1 base removed from V and 3 bases from J, the gap between germline ends came to 4 bases. The CDR3 bases are TGTGCCAGCAGCTTGCGCGACTATGGCTACACCTTC. Protein sequence: CASSLRDYGYTF.

J is TRBJ1-1 and V is TRBV18; D unresolved. V shed 3 bases and J shed 11 bases, with 13 bases lying between them. The CDR3 length is 12 residues. Per germline, CDR1 KGHSH and CDR2 LQKENI. The CDR3 reads CASSPQNREAFF. The CDR3 bases are TGTGCCAGCTCACCCCAAAACCGGGAGGCTTTCTTT.

The rearrangement joins TRBV19 to TRBJ2-1; 7 bases are a match to TRBD2. Per the germline V gene, CDR1 is LNHDA and CDR2 is SQIVND (reference sequence). The CDR3 extends over 20 amino acids. J was trimmed by 1 base and V by 7 bases; bases with no gene match: 22. This CDR3 reads CASMQGLRGVGPTSYNEQFF. CDR3 sequence (DNA): TGTGCCAGTATGCAGGGACTACGGGGAGTTGGGCCCACTTCCTACAATGAGCAGTTCTTC.

The chain recombines TRBV2 with TRBJ1-5; 10 nucleotides agree with TRBD1. The V gene's germline CDR1 is SNHLY and CDR2 FYNNEI. V was pared by 6 bases and J by 6 bases, with 5 bases of the junction left unmatched. The CDR3 spans 14 residues. CDR3 protein: CASSGGQGPQPQHF. The CDR3 DNA is TGTGCCAGCAGCGGGGGACAGGGGCCTCAGCCCCAGCATTTT.

Points on this clone: The conserved final phenylalanine or tryptophan is absent from the CDR3, which likely points to a read error. J is TRBJ2-7 and V is TRBV18, with 8 bases that match TRBD2. Germline V gene lookup returns CDR1 KGHSH and CDR2 LQKENI. The CDR3 consists of 17 residues. The V segment lost 10 bases and the J segment 2 bases; nucleotides outside the gene matches: 19. The CDR3 DNA reads TGTGCCACAACGGCGGGTTGGAGCGGGGGCCTAACCTACGAGCAGTACCTC. Amino acids: CATTAGWSGGLTYEQYL.

The rearrangement links TRBV5-1 to TRBJ2-7; D uncertain. CDR1 SGHRS and CDR2 YFSETQ come from the germline V gene. The CDR3 extends over 14 amino acids. V dropped 2 bases and J dropped 0 bases, with 9 bases sitting between them. The CDR3 loop is CASSLTTSSYEQYF. CDR3 nucleotides: TGCGCCAGCAGCTTAACAACATCCTCCTACGAGCAGTACTTC.

This clone appeared a single time. The V call is TRBV5-4, the J call TRBJ1-4, with 10 bases aligning to TRBD1. Trimming removed 4 bases from V and 7 bases from J; junction bases left unmatched: 10. Germline-derived CDR1 and CDR2 are SGHNT and YYREEE (reference sequence). The CDR3 runs to 16 residues. The CDR3 DNA follows: TGTGCCAGCAGCCTATGGGACAGGGGACTCCGTGAAAAACTGTTTTTT. Translation: CASSLWDRGLREKLFF.